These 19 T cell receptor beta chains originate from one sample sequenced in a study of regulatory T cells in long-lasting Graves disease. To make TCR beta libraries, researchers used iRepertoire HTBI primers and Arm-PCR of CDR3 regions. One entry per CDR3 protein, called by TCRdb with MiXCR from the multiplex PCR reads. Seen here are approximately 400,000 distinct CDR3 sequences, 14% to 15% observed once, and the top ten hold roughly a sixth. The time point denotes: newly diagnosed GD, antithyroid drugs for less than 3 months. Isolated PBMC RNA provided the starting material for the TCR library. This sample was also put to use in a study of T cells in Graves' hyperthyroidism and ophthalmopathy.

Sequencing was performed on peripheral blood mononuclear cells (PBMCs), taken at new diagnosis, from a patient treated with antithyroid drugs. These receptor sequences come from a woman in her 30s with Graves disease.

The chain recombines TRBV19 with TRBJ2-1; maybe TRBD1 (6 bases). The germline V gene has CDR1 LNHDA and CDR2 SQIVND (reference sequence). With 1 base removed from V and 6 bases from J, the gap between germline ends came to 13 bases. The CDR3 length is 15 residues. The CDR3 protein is CASSIGGGDSNEQFF. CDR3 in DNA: TGTGCCAGTAGTATAGGAGGGGGAGATTCCAATGAGCAGTTCTTC.

Written as DNA, the CDR3 is TGTGCCAGCAGCGTATCCACAGGGGGCATTAGCGGGAGGGTCACAGATACGCAGTATTTT. Translation: CASSVSTGGISGRVTDTQYF. This chain uses TRBV9 with TRBJ2-3; 11 nucleotides align to TRBD2. CDR1 is SGDLS, CDR2 YYNGEE, per germline. The CDR3 loop spans 20 amino acids. Trimming cost V 1 base and J 2 bases; bases outside gene matches: 15.

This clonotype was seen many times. As DNA, the CDR3 is TGTGCCAGCAGCCTAACAGGGGTTTACGAGCAGTACTTC. The encoded protein is CASSLTGVYEQYF. The chain combines TRBV11-2 with TRBJ2-7; 7 bases match TRBD1. V lost 5 bases to trimming and J lost 4 bases; unmatched junction nucleotides: 5. There are 13 residues in the CDR3. CDR1 and CDR2 from the germline V gene are SGHAT and FQNNGV.

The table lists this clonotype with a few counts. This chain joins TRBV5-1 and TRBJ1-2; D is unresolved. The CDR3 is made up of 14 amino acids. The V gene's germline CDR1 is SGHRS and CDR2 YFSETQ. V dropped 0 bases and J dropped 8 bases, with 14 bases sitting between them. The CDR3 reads CASSLASPQEGYTF. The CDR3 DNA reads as TGCGCCAGCAGCTTGGCCAGTCCCCAAGAAGGCTACACCTTC. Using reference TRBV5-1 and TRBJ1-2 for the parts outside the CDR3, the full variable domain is KAGVTQTPRYLIKTRGQQVTLSCSPISGHRSVSWYQQTPGQGLQFLFEYFSETQRNKGNFPGRFSGRQFSNSRSEMNVSTLELGDSALYLCASSLASPQEGYTFGSGTRLTVV.

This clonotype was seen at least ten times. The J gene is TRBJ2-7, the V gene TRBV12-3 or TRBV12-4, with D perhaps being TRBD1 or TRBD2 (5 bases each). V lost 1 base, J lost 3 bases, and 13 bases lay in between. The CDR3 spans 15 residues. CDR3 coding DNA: TGTGCCAGCAGTTTAGGCAGGGAGTCTGGCTACGAGCAGTACTTC. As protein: CASSLGRESGYEQYF.

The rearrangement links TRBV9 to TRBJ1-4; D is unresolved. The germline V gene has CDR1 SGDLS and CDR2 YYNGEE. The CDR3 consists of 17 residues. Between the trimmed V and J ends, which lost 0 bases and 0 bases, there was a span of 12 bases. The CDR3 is CASSVAEGSPTNEKLFF. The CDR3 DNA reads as TGTGCCAGCAGCGTAGCGGAAGGGTCCCCAACTAATGAAAAACTGTTTTTT.

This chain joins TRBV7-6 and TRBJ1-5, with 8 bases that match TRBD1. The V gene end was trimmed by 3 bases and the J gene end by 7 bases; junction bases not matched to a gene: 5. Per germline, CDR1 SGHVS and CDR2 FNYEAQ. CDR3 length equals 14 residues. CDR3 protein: CASSFQGAMQPQHF. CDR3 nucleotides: TGTGCCAGCAGCTTCCAGGGGGCTATGCAGCCCCAGCATTTT.

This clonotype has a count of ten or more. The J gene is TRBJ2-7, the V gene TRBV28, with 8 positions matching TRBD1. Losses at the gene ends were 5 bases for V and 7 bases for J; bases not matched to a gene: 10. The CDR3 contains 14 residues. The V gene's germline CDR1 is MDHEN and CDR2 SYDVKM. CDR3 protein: CASSIPRGLKEQYF. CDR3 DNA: TGTGCCAGCAGTATACCCAGGGGGCTAAAGGAGCAGTACTTC. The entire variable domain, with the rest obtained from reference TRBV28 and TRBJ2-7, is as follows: DVKVTQSSRYLVKRTGEKVFLECVQDMDHENMFWYRQDPGLGLRLIYFSYDVKMKEKGDIPEGYSVSREKKERFSLILESASTNQTSMYLCASSIPRGLKEQYFGPGTRLTVT.

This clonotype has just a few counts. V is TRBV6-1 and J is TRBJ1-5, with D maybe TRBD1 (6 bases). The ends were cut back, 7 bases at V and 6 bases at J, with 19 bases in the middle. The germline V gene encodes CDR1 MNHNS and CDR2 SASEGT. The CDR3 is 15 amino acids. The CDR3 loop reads CASTNPTGLGQPQHF. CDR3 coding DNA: TGTGCCAGCACAAACCCTACAGGGTTGGGTCAGCCCCAGCATTTT.

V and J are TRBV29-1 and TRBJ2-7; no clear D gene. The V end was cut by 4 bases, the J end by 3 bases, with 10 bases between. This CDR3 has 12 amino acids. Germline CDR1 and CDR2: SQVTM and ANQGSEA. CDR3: CSVGSPGYEQYF. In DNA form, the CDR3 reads TGCAGCGTTGGGTCCCCCGGCTACGAGCAGTACTTC.

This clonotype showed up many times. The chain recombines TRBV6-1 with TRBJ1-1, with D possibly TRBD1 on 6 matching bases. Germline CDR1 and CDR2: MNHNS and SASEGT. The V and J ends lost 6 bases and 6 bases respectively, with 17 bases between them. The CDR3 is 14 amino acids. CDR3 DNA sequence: TGTGCCAGCAGGCACAGGGCGCTATCTCCTGAAGCTTTCTTT. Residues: CASRHRALSPEAFF.

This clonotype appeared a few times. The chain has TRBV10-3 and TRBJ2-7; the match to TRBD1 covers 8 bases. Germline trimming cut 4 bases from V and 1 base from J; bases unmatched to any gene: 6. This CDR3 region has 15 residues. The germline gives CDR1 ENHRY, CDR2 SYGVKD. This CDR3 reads CAISGDRGWSYEQYF. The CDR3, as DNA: TGTGCCATCAGTGGAGACAGGGGATGGTCCTACGAGCAGTACTTC.

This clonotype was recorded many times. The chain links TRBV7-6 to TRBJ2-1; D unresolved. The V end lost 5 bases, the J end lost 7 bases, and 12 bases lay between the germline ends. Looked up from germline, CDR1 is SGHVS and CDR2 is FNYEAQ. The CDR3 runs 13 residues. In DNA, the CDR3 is TGTGCCAGCAGCCATCCCAAGAGGAATGAGCAGTTCTTC. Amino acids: CASSHPKRNEQFF.

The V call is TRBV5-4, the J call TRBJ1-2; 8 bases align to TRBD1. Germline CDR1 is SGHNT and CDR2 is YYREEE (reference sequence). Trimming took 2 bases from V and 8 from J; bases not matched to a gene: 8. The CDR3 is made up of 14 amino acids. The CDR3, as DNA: TGTGCCAGCAGCTTTGGACAGGGCCCTGGCGGCTACACCTTC. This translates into CASSFGQGPGGYTF.

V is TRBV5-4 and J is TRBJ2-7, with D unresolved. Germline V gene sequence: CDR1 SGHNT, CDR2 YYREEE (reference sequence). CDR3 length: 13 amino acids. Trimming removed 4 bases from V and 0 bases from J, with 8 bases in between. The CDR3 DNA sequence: TGTGCCAGCAGCCCTAAGTACTCCTACGAGCAGTACTTC. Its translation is CASSPKYSYEQYF.

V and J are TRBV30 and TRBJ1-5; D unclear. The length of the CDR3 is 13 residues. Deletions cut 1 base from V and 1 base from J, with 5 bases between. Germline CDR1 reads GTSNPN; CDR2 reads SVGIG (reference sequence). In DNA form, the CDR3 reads TGTGCCTGGAGTGGAGAGAGCAATCAGCCCCAGCATTTT. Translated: CAWSGESNQPQHF.

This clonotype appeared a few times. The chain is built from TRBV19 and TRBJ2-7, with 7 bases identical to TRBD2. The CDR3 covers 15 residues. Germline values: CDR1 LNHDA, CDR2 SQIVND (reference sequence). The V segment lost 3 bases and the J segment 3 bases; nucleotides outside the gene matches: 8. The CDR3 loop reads CASSIKREHLYEQYF. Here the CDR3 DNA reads TGTGCCAGTAGTATTAAGCGGGAACACCTCTACGAGCAGTACTTC.

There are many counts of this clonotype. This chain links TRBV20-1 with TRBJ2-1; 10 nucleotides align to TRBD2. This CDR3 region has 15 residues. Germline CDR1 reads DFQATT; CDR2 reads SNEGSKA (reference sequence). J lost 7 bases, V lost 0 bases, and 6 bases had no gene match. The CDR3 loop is CSARDRPSGSNEQFF. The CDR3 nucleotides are TGCAGTGCTAGAGATCGGCCTAGCGGGAGTAATGAGCAGTTCTTC.

CDR3: CATDSGAGELFF. CDR3 in DNA: TGTGCCACCGATAGCGGGGCCGGGGAGCTGTTTTTT. The gene calls are TRBV6-1 and TRBJ2-2; TRBD2 matches at 8 bases. Looked up from germline, CDR1 is MNHNS and CDR2 is SASEGT. After removal of 10 bases from V and 6 bases from J, the junction contained 4 bases not matched to a gene. This CDR3 has 12 amino acids.